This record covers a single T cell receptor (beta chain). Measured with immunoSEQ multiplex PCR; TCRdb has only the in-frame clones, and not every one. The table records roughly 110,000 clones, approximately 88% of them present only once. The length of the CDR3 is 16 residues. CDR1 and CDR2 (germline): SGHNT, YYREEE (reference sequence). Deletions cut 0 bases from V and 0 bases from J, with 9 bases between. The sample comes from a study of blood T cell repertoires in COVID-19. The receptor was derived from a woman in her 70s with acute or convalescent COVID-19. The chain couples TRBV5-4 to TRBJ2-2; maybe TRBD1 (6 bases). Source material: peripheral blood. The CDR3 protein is CASSLGGQPNTGELFF. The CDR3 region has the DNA TGTGCCAGCAGCTTGGGAGGACAGCCGAACACCGGGGAGCTGTTTTTT.